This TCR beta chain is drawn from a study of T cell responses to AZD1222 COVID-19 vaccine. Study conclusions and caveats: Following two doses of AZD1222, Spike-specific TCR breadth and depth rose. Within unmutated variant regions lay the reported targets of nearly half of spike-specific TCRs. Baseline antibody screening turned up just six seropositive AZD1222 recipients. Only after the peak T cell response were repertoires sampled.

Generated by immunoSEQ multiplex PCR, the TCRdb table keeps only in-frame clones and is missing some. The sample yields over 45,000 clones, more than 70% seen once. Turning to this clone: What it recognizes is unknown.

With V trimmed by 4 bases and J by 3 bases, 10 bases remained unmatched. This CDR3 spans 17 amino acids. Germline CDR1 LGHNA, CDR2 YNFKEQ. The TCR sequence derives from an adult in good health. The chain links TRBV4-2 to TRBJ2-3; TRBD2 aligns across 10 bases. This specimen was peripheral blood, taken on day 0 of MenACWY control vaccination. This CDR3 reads CASSPRGAGGPTDTQYF. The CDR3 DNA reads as TGTGCCAGCAGCCCCCGTGGAGCGGGAGGGCCGACAGATACGCAGTATTTT.